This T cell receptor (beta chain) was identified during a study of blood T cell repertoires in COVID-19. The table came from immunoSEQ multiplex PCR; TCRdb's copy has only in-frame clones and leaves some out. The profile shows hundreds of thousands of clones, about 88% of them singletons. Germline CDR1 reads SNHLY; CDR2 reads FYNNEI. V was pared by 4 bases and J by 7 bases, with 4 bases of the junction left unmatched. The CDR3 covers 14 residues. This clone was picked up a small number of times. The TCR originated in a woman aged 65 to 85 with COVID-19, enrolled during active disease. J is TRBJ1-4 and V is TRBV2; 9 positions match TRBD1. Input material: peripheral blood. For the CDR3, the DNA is TGTGCCAGCAGTGTTGGGGACAGGGCTGAAAAACTGTTTTTT. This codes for CASSVGDRAEKLFF.